These 6 T cell receptor beta chains were sequenced from one sample in a study of shared clonotypes between healthy human individuals. Only CD45RO-negative cells positively selected for CCR7 counted as naive CD8 cells, so terminally differentiated effector memory CD45RA+ cells were excluded. Method: immunoSEQ multiplex PCR; TCRdb's copy keeps in-frame clones and lacks some. The sample contains 2 million to 2.5 million clones, approximately 94% of which appear only once. The specimen was naive CD8+ T cells sorted from blood. Receptors were obtained from a man aged 18 to 29 in good health.

As for this clone: Other DNA sequences in the same sample also yield this CDR3. V is TRBV7-2 and J is TRBJ2-2; D remains ambiguous. The CDR3 runs to 11 residues. V lost 5 bases to trimming and J lost 8 bases, with 6 bases between them. Looked up from germline, CDR1 is SGHTA and CDR2 is FQGNSA. The CDR3 nucleotides read TGTGCCAGCAGCCCCTCTGGGGAGCTGTTTTTT. Translating gives CASSPSGELFF.

As to this clone: In the same sample, other DNA sequences code for this CDR3. The chain joins TRBV27 to TRBJ2-3; D not resolved. There are 12 residues in the CDR3. V shed 6 bases and J shed 3 bases, with 7 bases lying between them. CDR1 and CDR2 from the germline V gene are MNHEY and SMNVEV (reference sequence). CDR3 in DNA: TGTGCCAGCAGCCCGGGTACAGATACGCAGTATTTT. It is translated as CASSPGTDTQYF.

The CDR3 loop reads CASSLAGLSYNEQFF. DNA of the CDR3: TGTGCCAGCAGTTTAGCCGGGTTGTCCTACAATGAGCAGTTCTTC. The chain carries TRBV27 and TRBJ2-1; no firm D call. This CDR3 has 15 residues. Germline V gene data show CDR1 as MNHEY and CDR2 as SMNVEV (reference sequence). Deletions cut 2 bases from V and 1 base from J, with 9 bases between.

Points on this clone: The junction and the germline gene differ at one end; a read error may be behind it. This chain connects TRBV6-6 to TRBJ1-2, with D possibly matching TRBD1 (5 bases). CDR3 length: 14 amino acids. Germline CDR1 MNHNY, CDR2 SVGAGI (reference sequence). CDR3 coding DNA: TGTGCCAGCACCGAAGTCCTAACAGAGAGGGACCACCAGTTC. Protein product: CASTEVLTERDHQF.

The table lists this clone with a count of one. The V and J genes are TRBV5-4 and TRBJ2-7; the D call may be TRBD1 or TRBD2 (7 bases each). Germline loops: CDR1 SGHNT, CDR2 YYREEE (reference sequence). Trimming took 4 bases from V and 5 from J, leaving 16 bases between them. This CDR3 is 14 amino acids long. The CDR3 protein is CASSAATGRDEQYF. DNA for the CDR3: TGTGCCAGCAGCGCGGCGACAGGGAGGGACGAGCAGTACTTC.

V is TRBV28 and J is TRBJ1-1; D uncertain. CDR3 length equals 15 residues. The germline CDR1 and CDR2 sequences are MDHEN and SYDVKM. The V end was cut by 6 bases, the J end by 4 bases, with 18 bases between. In DNA, the CDR3 is TGTGCCAGCAGCCGCTTTCGCGAGGGTAGCACTGAAGCTTTCTTT. This encodes CASSRFREGSTEAFF.